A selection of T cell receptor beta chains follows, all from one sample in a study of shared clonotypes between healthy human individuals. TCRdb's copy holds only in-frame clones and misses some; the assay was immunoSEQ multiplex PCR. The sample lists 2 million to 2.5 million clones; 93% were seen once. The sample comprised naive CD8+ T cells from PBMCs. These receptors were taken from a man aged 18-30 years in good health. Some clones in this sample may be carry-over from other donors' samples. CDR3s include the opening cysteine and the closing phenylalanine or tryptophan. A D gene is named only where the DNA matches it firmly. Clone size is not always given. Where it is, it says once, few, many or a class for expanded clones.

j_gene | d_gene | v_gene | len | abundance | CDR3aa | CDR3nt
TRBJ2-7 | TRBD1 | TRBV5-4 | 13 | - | CASSLGQGNEQYF | TGTGCCAGCAGCTTGGGACAGGGAAACGAGCAGTACTTC
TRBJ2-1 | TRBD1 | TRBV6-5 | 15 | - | CASSYLVRGRNEQFF | TGTGCCAGCAGTTACCTCGTCAGGGGGCGCAATGAGCAGTTCTTC
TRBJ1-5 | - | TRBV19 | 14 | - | CASSILAGRQPQHF | TGTGCCAGTAGTATTTTGGCAGGGAGGCAGCCCCAGCATTTT
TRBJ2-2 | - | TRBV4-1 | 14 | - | CASSSGINTGELFF | TGCGCCAGCAGCTCGGGGATCAACACCGGGGAGCTGTTTTTT
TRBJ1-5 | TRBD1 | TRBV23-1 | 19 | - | CASSQSSRRRTGENQPQHF | TGCGCCAGCAGTCAATCAAGTCGGAGGCGGACAGGGGAGAATCAGCCCCAGCATTTT
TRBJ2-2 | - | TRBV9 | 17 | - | CASSVGRASGDTGELFF | TGTGCCAGCAGCGTAGGGCGGGCATCTGGAGACACCGGGGAGCTGTTTTTT
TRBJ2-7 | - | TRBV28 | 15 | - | CASSLGRGRQYEQYF | TGTGCCAGCAGTTTAGGTCGGGGCAGACAATACGAGCAGTACTTC
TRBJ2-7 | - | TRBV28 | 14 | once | CASSSTGDSYEQYF | TGTGCCAGCAGTTCGACAGGCGACTCCTACGAGCAGTACTTC
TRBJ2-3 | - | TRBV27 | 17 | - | CASTNSWTRRITDTQYF | TGTGCCAGCACCAATTCCTGGACCCGGAGGATCACAGATACGCAGTATTTT
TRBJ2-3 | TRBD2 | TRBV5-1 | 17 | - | CASSPITSGRYTDTQYF | TGCGCCAGCAGCCCTATAACTAGCGGGAGGTACACAGATACGCAGTATTTT
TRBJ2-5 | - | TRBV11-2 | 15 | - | CASSSYVGDWETQYF | TGTGCCAGCAGCTCCTATGTCGGGGATTGGGAGACCCAGTACTTC
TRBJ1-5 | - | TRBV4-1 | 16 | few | CASSQVHRSEGQPQHF | TGCGCCAGCAGCCAAGTACACCGTTCTGAGGGTCAGCCCCAGCATTTT
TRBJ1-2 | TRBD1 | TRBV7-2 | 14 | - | CASSQVGQGYGYTF | TGTGCCAGCAGCCAGGTGGGACAGGGCTATGGCTACACCTTC
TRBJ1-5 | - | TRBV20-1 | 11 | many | CSASWGQPQHF | TGCAGTGCTAGTTGGGGGCAGCCCCAGCATTTT
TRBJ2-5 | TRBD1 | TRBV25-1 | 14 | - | CASSESDRAETQYF | TGTGCCAGCAGTGAATCGGACAGGGCGGAGACCCAGTACTTC
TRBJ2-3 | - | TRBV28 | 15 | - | CASSGRGTSTDTQYF | TGTGCCAGCAGCGGCAGGGGGACTAGCACAGATACGCAGTATTTT
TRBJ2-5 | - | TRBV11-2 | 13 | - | CASSSPDEETQYF | TGTGCCAGCAGCTCACCTGACGAAGAGACCCAGTACTTC